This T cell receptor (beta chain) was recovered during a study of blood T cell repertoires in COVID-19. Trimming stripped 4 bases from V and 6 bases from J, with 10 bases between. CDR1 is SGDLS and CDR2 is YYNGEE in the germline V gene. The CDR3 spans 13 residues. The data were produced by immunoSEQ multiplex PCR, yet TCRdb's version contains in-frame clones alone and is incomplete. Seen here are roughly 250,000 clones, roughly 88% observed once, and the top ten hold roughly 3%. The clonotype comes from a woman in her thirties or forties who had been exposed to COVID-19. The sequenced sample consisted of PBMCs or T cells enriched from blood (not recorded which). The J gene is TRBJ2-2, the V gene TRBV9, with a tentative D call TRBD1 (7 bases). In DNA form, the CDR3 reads TGTGCCAGCAGCCCCAGGGGGGCCGGGGAGCTGTTTTTT. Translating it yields CASSPRGAGELFF.